This T cell receptor beta chain was recorded in a study of CD4+ T cells in melanoma. Germline V gives CDR1 LGHNA, CDR2 YNFKEQ. CDR3 size: 17 residues. V was pared by 1 base and J by 1 base, with 11 bases between. Assay used: immunoSEQ multiplex PCR; TCRdb lists only in-frame clones, some missing. This sample carries 6,800 or so clones, around half of them seen once, and the ten largest clones take 15% to 20%. The rearrangement links TRBV4-2 to TRBJ2-6, with a tentative D call TRBD1 (6 bases). Sequencing was carried out using cells from a culture (not recorded whether cultured in vitro). This TCR was sampled from a human donor with melanoma. The CDR3 nucleotides are TGTGCCAGCAGCCAAGGCACAGGGAAATCTGGGGCCAACGTCCTGACTTTC. Protein product: CASSQGTGKSGANVLTF.